Below, 13 T cell receptor beta chains from the same sample are listed, as sequenced in a study of early T cells in non-severe SARS-CoV-2 infection. TCRdb re-derived calls from the 5' RACE reads in MiXCR, one entry per CDR3 protein. The repertoire has tens of thousands of distinct CDR3 sequences, around 9.6% of them found once; the top ten carry approximately 5.7%. The sequencing used whole blood, collected at baseline. These receptors were collected from an adult who was a healthcare worker with PCR-confirmed SARS-CoV-2 infection or an uninfected control (not recorded which).

This clonotype was counted between two and nine times. The chain uses TRBV6-5 and TRBJ1-1; 9 bases agree with TRBD1. The CDR3 is 16 residues long. Trimming took 2 bases from V and 0 from J; bases not matched to a gene: 4. Germline CDR1 is MNHEY and CDR2 is SVGAGI. CDR3 amino acids: CASSYGTGGLNTEAFF. The CDR3 nucleotides are TGTGCCAGCAGTTACGGTACAGGGGGCTTGAACACTGAAGCTTTCTTT.

In this sample, this clonotype turned up a few times. J is TRBJ2-1 and V is TRBV5-4; 10 positions agree with TRBD2. This CDR3 region has 13 residues. Looked up from germline, CDR1 is SGHNT and CDR2 is YYREEE (reference sequence). The junction had 4 bases not matched to a gene; V was cut back by 9 bases and J by 4 bases. This chain's CDR3 is CATGAGGYNEQFF. CDR3 coding DNA: TGTGCCACCGGAGCGGGAGGGTACAATGAGCAGTTCTTC. The full variable domain, its missing parts supplied by reference TRBV5-4 and TRBJ2-1, is ETGVTQSPTHLIKTRGQQVTLRCSSQSGHNTVSWYQQALGQGPQFIFQYYREEENGRGNFPPRFSGLQFPNYSSELNVNALELDDSALYLCATGAGGYNEQFFGPGTRLTVL.

This clonotype was recorded at least ten times. V usage is TRBV11-2 and J usage is TRBJ2-7; no clear D gene. Deletions cut 1 base from V and 2 bases from J, with 12 bases between. CDR3 length: 15 amino acids. CDR1 is SGHAT, CDR2 FQNNGV, per germline. The CDR3: CASSLAPDPTYEQYF. The CDR3, as DNA: TGTGCCAGCAGCTTAGCCCCGGACCCAACCTACGAGCAGTACTTC.

This clonotype turned up a few times. This sequence joins TRBV7-9 and TRBJ1-1; possibly TRBD1 for D (5 bases). Germline V lookup: CDR1 SEHNR, CDR2 FQNEAQ (reference sequence). Trimming left V 5 bases short and J 1 base short, with 20 bases between. There are 17 residues in the CDR3. The CDR3 spells CASSPRWGTLTNTEAFF. CDR3 DNA sequence: TGTGCCAGCAGCCCGCGTTGGGGGACTCTGACGAACACTGAAGCTTTCTTT.

The rearrangement links TRBV14 to TRBJ2-3, with TRBD2 as a possible D gene (5 bases). CDR1 SGHDN and CDR2 FVKESK come from the germline V gene. This CDR3 comprises 13 residues. The V end lost 3 bases, the J end lost 6 bases, and 10 bases lay between the germline ends. The CDR3 is CASSQMRVDTQYF. The DNA of the CDR3 is TGTGCCAGCAGCCAGATGCGGGTCGATACGCAGTATTTT.

A few counts support this clonotype. The rearrangement links TRBV24-1 to TRBJ2-1; the D is unclear. This CDR3 contains 11 residues. Germline V CDR1 and CDR2: KGHDR, SFDVKD. The V end lost 3 bases, the J end lost 10 bases, and 6 bases lay between the germline ends. CDR3 in DNA: TGTGCCACCAGTGATGCAGTAGAGCAGTTCTTC. Protein sequence: CATSDAVEQFF.

This clonotype was counted at least ten times. The chain uses TRBV20-1 and TRBJ1-5; D remains unclear. The CDR3 sequence is 13 residues long. Trimming shortened V by 2 bases and J by 1 base, and 6 bases separated the two germline ends. Germline V gene sequence: CDR1 DFQATT, CDR2 SNEGSKA (reference sequence). The CDR3 bases are TGCAGTGCTAGAACCCAGAGCAATCAGCCCCAGCATTTT. Protein sequence: CSARTQSNQPQHF.

This clonotype came up many times. The V and J genes are TRBV14 and TRBJ2-2; TRBD1 might be the D (6 bases). Germline V gene data show CDR1 as SGHDN and CDR2 as FVKESK. The germline V and J ends were trimmed by 4 bases and 6 bases, with 18 bases remaining between them. The CDR3 runs 16 residues. CDR3 loop: CASSLTRQVTAGELFF. The CDR3, as DNA: TGTGCCAGCAGCCTAACGAGACAGGTTACCGCCGGGGAGCTGTTTTTT.

The chain uses TRBV15 and TRBJ2-3; D possibly corresponds to TRBD1 (6 bases). The CDR3 length is 13 residues. Germline assignment: CDR1 LNHNV and CDR2 YYDKDF (reference sequence). The germline V and J ends were trimmed by 8 bases and 2 bases, with 11 bases remaining between them. The CDR3 DNA follows: TGTGCCACCTCGGACAGATACACAGATACGCAGTATTTT. Translated, it gives CATSDRYTDTQYF.

This clonotype was seen many times. The J gene is TRBJ2-1, the V gene TRBV25-1; 12 nucleotides line up with TRBD2. Germline CDR1 and CDR2: MGHDK and SYGVNS. The CDR3 extends over 15 amino acids. The V gene end was trimmed by 7 bases and the J gene end by 9 bases; junction bases not matched to a gene: 10. The CDR3 reads CASMRASGGASEQFF. The CDR3 bases are TGTGCCAGCATGCGCGCTAGCGGGGGGGCCTCTGAGCAGTTCTTC.

This clonotype occurred a few times. The V gene is TRBV11-1, the J gene TRBJ1-5; 7 nucleotides line up with TRBD1. The CDR3 consists of 15 residues. Germline V gene data show CDR1 as SGHAT and CDR2 as FQDESV (reference sequence). The V gene end was trimmed by 1 base and the J gene end by 1 base; junction bases not matched to a gene: 1. As DNA, the CDR3 is TGTGCCAGCAGCTTAGGACAGGGAAGCAATCAGCCCCAGCATTTT. Its protein is CASSLGQGSNQPQHF.

This clonotype is labeled as medium-sized. The chain couples TRBV7-2 to TRBJ2-1, with D maybe TRBD2 (5 bases). The V gene's germline CDR1 is SGHTA and CDR2 FQGNSA. V lost 4 bases and J lost 5, with 27 bases in between. CDR3 length equals 19 residues. DNA of the CDR3: TGTGCCAGCAGCTCTAGTCGAGGCGAGGACTGGGATCTAGACAATGAGCAGTTCTTC. Its protein product is CASSSSRGEDWDLDNEQFF.

This clonotype appeared many times. This chain links TRBV5-6 with TRBJ1-2; no reliable D call. Trimming left V 0 bases short and J 8 bases short, with 11 bases between. The CDR3 consists of 13 residues. Germline CDR1 reads SGHDT; CDR2 reads YYEEEE. CDR3 region: CASSLVRGMGYTF. The CDR3 DNA sequence: TGTGCCAGCAGCTTGGTACGTGGGATGGGCTACACCTTC.